A selection of T cell receptor beta chains follows, all from one sample in a study of beta chain features in type 1 diabetes. Sequenced by immunoSEQ multiplex PCR; TCRdb stores in-frame clones only, minus some. The repertoire holds 300,000 to 450,000 clones, with 15% to 20% as singletons. Material for sequencing was naive CD4+ T cells from blood. These receptors were obtained from a young woman in good health. Each CDR3 is given with its conserved first and last residue. D genes are given only for firm matches. The size of a clone is reported for some rows only, either as once, few or many, or as a class for expanded clones.

J gene,clone size,V gene,CDR3 length,D gene,CDR3 protein,CDR3 DNA
TRBJ1-3,NA,TRBV2,14,NA,CASSSRLSGNTIYF,TGTGCCAGCAGTTCGCGTTTATCTGGAAACACCATATATTTT
TRBJ2-3,NA,TRBV7-6,15,NA,CASSGSGFGTDTQYF,TGTGCCAGCAGCGGGAGCGGGTTCGGCACAGATACGCAGTATTTT
TRBJ2-5,NA,TRBV9,14,NA,CASSVTLSGETQYF,TGTGCCAGCAGCGTAACCCTGTCAGGAGAGACCCAGTACTTC
TRBJ2-5,NA,TRBV6-1,15,TRBD2,CASSTSGSFQETQYF,TGTGCCAGCAGTACTAGCGGCTCTTTCCAAGAGACCCAGTACTTC
TRBJ2-3,few,TRBV7-9,15,NA,CASSLETLAADTQYF,TGTGCCAGCAGCTTAGAAACTTTAGCGGCAGATACGCAGTATTTT
TRBJ1-2,NA,TRBV9,16,NA,CASSAGLVGENYGYTF,TGTGCCAGCAGCGCAGGCCTCGTCGGGGAGAACTATGGCTACACCTTC
TRBJ1-5,NA,TRBV2,16,NA,CASSDTGPYSNQPQHF,TGTGCCAGCAGTGATACAGGGCCCTATAGCAATCAGCCCCAGCATTTT
TRBJ2-4,few,TRBV29-1,14,TRBD1,CSVAPQGPKNIQYF,TGCAGCGTAGCCCCACAGGGGCCCAAAAACATTCAGTACTTC
TRBJ2-7,NA,TRBV29-1,12,TRBD1,CSVSTMGQEQYF,TGCAGCGTTTCTACCATGGGACAGGAGCAGTACTTC
TRBJ1-5,NA,TRBV6-1,15,TRBD1,CASSVDRGLGQPQHF,TGTGCCAGCAGTGTAGACAGGGGGCTAGGTCAGCCCCAGCATTTT
TRBJ2-7,few,TRBV4-1,11,NA,CASSQTDEQYF,TGCGCCAGCAGCCAGACAGACGAGCAGTACTTC
TRBJ1-1,NA,TRBV4-1,15,TRBD1,CASSPPGQVSAEAFF,TGCGCCAGCAGCCCTCCGGGACAGGTGAGCGCTGAAGCTTTCTTT
TRBJ1-1,few,TRBV30,13,TRBD1,CASWTGGNTEAFF,TGTGCCTCTTGGACAGGGGGGAACACTGAAGCTTTCTTT
TRBJ2-1,NA,TRBV4-1,17,TRBD2,CASSQGRTRSKENEQFF,TGCGCCAGCAGCCAAGGGCGGACTAGATCGAAGGAGAATGAGCAGTTCTTC
TRBJ2-2,few,TRBV19,13,NA,CASSTRGGGELFF,TGTGCCAGTAGTACCAGGGGTGGCGGGGAGCTGTTTTTT
TRBJ2-7,few,TRBV5-4,13,TRBD2,CASSSGREYEQYF,TGTGCCAGCAGTAGCGGGAGAGAATACGAGCAGTACTTC
TRBJ2-1,few,TRBV29-1,15,TRBD2,CSVWTSGGRYNEQFF,TGCAGCGTTTGGACTAGCGGAGGGAGATACAATGAGCAGTTCTTC
TRBJ1-2,few,TRBV20-1,11,NA,CSAGANYGYTF,TGCAGTGCTGGGGCGAACTATGGCTACACCTTC
TRBJ2-3,NA,TRBV7-8,13,NA,CASSSPGFNTQYF,TGTGCCAGCAGCTCCCCAGGTTTCAATACGCAGTATTTT
TRBJ1-1,NA,TRBV2,15,NA,CASSEEGRQGTEAFF,TGTGCCAGCAGTGAGGAGGGCAGGCAGGGCACTGAAGCTTTCTTT
TRBJ2-6,few,TRBV6-5,15,NA,CASSYVAAGANVLTF,TGTGCCAGCAGTTACGTCGCGGCTGGGGCCAACGTCCTGACTTTC
TRBJ2-1,NA,TRBV18,14,TRBD2,CASSRGGAANEQFF,TGTGCCAGCTCACGCGGGGGGGCCGCTAATGAGCAGTTCTTC
TRBJ1-4,few,TRBV7-8,12,NA,CASGQSNEKLFF,TGTGCCAGCGGACAGAGTAATGAAAAACTGTTTTTT
TRBJ2-7,few,TRBV15,14,TRBD1,CATRAAGGSYEQYF,TGTGCCACCAGGGCCGCAGGGGGCTCCTACGAGCAGTACTTC
TRBJ2-1,NA,TRBV7-9,15,TRBD1,CASSIRGQGNNEQFF,TGTGCCAGCAGTATACGGGGACAGGGCAACAATGAGCAGTTCTTC
TRBJ2-1,few,TRBV12-5,15,TRBD2,CASGYGAGGLGEQFF,TGTGCTAGTGGTTATGGAGCGGGAGGACTGGGTGAGCAGTTCTTC
TRBJ1-5,NA,TRBV23-1,15,NA,CASSQSHSDNQPQHF,TGCGCCAGCAGTCAATCGCACAGTGACAATCAGCCCCAGCATTTT
TRBJ2-1,NA,TRBV5-1,15,TRBD2,CASSSLTSAYNEQFF,TGCGCCAGCAGCTCCCTGACTAGCGCATACAATGAGCAGTTCTTC
TRBJ1-5,NA,TRBV18,17,NA,CASSPTGGIRSDQPQHF,TGTGCCAGCTCCCCAACCGGCGGGATCAGAAGTGATCAGCCCCAGCATTTT
TRBJ1-2,few,TRBV7-9,17,TRBD1,CASSSRGRIPFNYGYTF,TGTGCCAGCAGCTCCAGGGGGCGGATTCCATTTAACTATGGCTACACCTTC
TRBJ1-4,few,TRBV5-1,14,TRBD1,CASSLEGGDRQLFF,TGCGCCAGCAGCTTAGAAGGGGGCGACCGGCAACTGTTTTTT
TRBJ1-3,NA,TRBV30,16,NA,CAWSLSLTGPGNTIYF,TGTGCCTGGAGTCTTAGTTTAACAGGACCGGGAAACACCATATATTTT
TRBJ2-5,few,TRBV18,16,TRBD1,CASSPLGTGGEETQYF,TGTGCCAGCTCACCACTCGGTACAGGGGGAGAAGAGACCCAGTACTTC
TRBJ2-7,few,TRBV7-2,14,TRBD2,CASSSGGTSNEQYF,TGTGCCAGCAGTTCCGGGGGGACTAGCAACGAGCAGTACTTC
TRBJ2-7,NA,TRBV7-3,15,TRBD2,CASSLESGGPYEQYF,TGTGCCAGCAGCTTAGAGAGCGGGGGCCCTTACGAGCAGTACTTC
TRBJ1-5,NA,TRBV30,14,NA,CAWTTHGYNQPQHF,TGTGCCTGGACTACCCACGGGTACAATCAGCCCCAGCATTTT
TRBJ2-1,few,TRBV7-6,16,TRBD2,CASSSGTSSSYNEQFF,TGTGCCAGCAGCTCCGGGACTAGCAGTTCCTACAATGAGCAGTTCTTC
TRBJ1-2,NA,TRBV9,14,NA,CASSVTQNLYGYTF,TGTGCCAGCAGCGTAACCCAGAACCTCTATGGCTACACCTTC
TRBJ2-1,NA,TRBV9,15,NA,CASSLLDLNYNEQFF,TGTGCCAGCAGTCTACTAGACCTTAACTACAATGAGCAGTTCTTC
TRBJ2-3,few,TRBV7-2,17,TRBD2,CASSIGWRGGFTDTQYF,TGTGCCAGCAGTATCGGATGGCGGGGGGGGTTCACAGATACGCAGTATTTT
TRBJ1-6,few,TRBV7-3,14,NA,CASSPTRDGRSLHF,TGTGCCAGCAGCCCCACGCGGGACGGGCGATCCCTCCACTTT
TRBJ2-2,NA,TRBV4-3,16,TRBD1,CASSQGRDRGAGELFF,TGCGCCAGCAGCCAAGGCCGGGACAGGGGGGCCGGGGAGCTGTTTTTT
TRBJ1-1,NA,TRBV19,13,TRBD1,CATLPGGNTEAFF,TGTGCCACCCTCCCAGGGGGGAACACTGAAGCTTTCTTT
TRBJ1-2,few,TRBV7-9,15,NA,CASQPIRRSNYGYTF,TGTGCCAGCCAGCCCATTCGTCGGAGTAACTATGGCTACACCTTC
TRBJ2-1,few,TRBV6-6,15,NA,CASTQGKRSYNEQFF,TGTGCCAGCACCCAGGGGAAGCGATCCTACAATGAGCAGTTCTTC
TRBJ2-2,NA,TRBV5-1,17,TRBD1,CASSGGQGLKPAGELFF,TGCGCCAGCAGCGGGGGACAGGGGCTCAAACCGGCCGGGGAGCTGTTTTTT
TRBJ2-5,NA,TRBV30,15,NA,CAWSVGGAWQETQYF,TGTGCCTGGAGTGTAGGGGGGGCGTGGCAAGAGACCCAGTACTTC
TRBJ1-3,few,TRBV5-1,15,TRBD1,CASSVGTGLWNTIYF,TGCGCCAGCAGCGTAGGGACAGGGCTTTGGAACACCATATATTTT
TRBJ2-5,NA,TRBV28,15,TRBD1,CASSLPRTGEETQYF,TGTGCCAGCAGTTTGCCTCGGACAGGGGAAGAGACCCAGTACTTC
TRBJ1-5,NA,TRBV7-2,15,TRBD1,CASSPRTGNNQPQHF,TGTGCCAGCAGCCCGCGGACAGGGAACAATCAGCCCCAGCATTTT
TRBJ2-1,few,TRBV19,16,NA,CASTPPRLGSYNEQFF,TGTGCCAGTACCCCACCTCGACTAGGCTCCTACAATGAGCAGTTCTTC
TRBJ2-7,few,TRBV7-9,17,TRBD1,CASSPINRQGPWGEQYF,TGTGCCAGCAGCCCCATAAATAGACAGGGCCCCTGGGGCGAGCAGTACTTC
TRBJ2-5,NA,TRBV5-1,14,TRBD1,CASSLGQASETQYF,TGCGCCAGCAGCCTCGGACAGGCCTCAGAGACCCAGTACTTC